Presented here are 31 T cell receptor beta chains from one specimen sequenced in a study of blood T cell repertoires in COVID-19. Using immunoSEQ multiplex PCR, the repertoire was profiled, and TCRdb retains in-frame clones only, with some absent. The profile shows about 250,000 clones, over 75% of them singletons. Sequencing was carried out using PBMCs or T cells enriched from blood (not recorded which). The receptors were sampled from a middle-aged man who had recovered from COVID-19.

The gene calls are TRBV27 and TRBJ1-5, with TRBD1 as a possible D gene (6 bases). V lost 2 bases and J lost 4, with 9 bases in between. Germline V gene sequence: CDR1 MNHEY, CDR2 SMNVEV (reference sequence). The CDR3 is 14 amino acids. The CDR3 DNA follows: TGTGCCAGCAGTTTAGTAGGGGGAAATCAGCCCCAGCATTTT. It encodes CASSLVGGNQPQHF.

In nucleotides, the CDR3 is TGTGCCAGCAGTTTATTTACAGGGGCCCACAATGAGCAGTTCTTC. It yields the protein CASSLFTGAHNEQFF. V gene TRBV27 combines with J gene TRBJ2-1, with 7 bases matching TRBD1. CDR1 MNHEY and CDR2 SMNVEV come from the germline V gene (reference sequence). The junction had 5 bases not matched to a gene; V was cut back by 1 base and J by 5 bases. The length of the CDR3 is 15 residues.

CDR3 DNA sequence: TGCGCCAGCAGCATCCCCCTAGCGGGAGGGCCCGATACGCAGTATTTT. Encoded protein: CASSIPLAGGPDTQYF. The chain has TRBV5-1 and TRBJ2-3; 12 bases align to TRBD2. The junction had 9 bases not matched to a gene; V was cut back by 4 bases and J by 6 bases. In germline, CDR1 is SGHRS, CDR2 YFSETQ. This CDR3 region has 16 residues.

The chain links TRBV3-1 (or the pseudogene TRBV3-2) to TRBJ1-2, with a possible D match to TRBD1 (6 bases). The CDR3 covers 13 residues. Germline V CDR1 and CDR2: LGHDT, YNNKEL (reference sequence). Trimming stripped 2 bases from V and 4 bases from J, with 8 bases between. CDR3 amino acids: CASSQTGSYGYTF. The CDR3, as DNA: TGTGCCAGCAGCCAAACAGGGTCCTATGGCTACACCTTC.

This sequence joins TRBV29-1 and TRBJ2-3; no clear D gene. The CDR3 loop spans 12 amino acids. Per germline, CDR1 SQVTM and CDR2 ANQGSEA. Between the trimmed V and J ends, which lost 8 bases and 2 bases, there was a span of 11 bases. CDR3 amino acids: CSFSRDTDTQYF. Here the CDR3 DNA reads TGCAGCTTTTCGAGAGACACAGATACGCAGTATTTT.

The V gene is TRBV6-5, the J gene TRBJ2-7, with D tentatively TRBD1 (6 bases). Germline lookup yields CDR1 MNHEY and CDR2 SVGAGI. The CDR3 is 15 residues long. The V end lost 3 bases, the J end lost 2 bases, and 14 bases lay between the germline ends. The DNA for the CDR3 is TGTGCCAGCAGTTATAACGAGGGGGTTCCCTACGAGCAGTACTTC. Its translation is CASSYNEGVPYEQYF.

The V call is TRBV29-1, the J call TRBJ2-7; 9 nucleotides align to TRBD1. This CDR3 has 13 amino acids. V lost 4 bases to trimming and J lost 3 bases; unmatched junction nucleotides: 4. The germline V gene encodes CDR1 SQVTM and CDR2 ANQGSEA. CDR3 in amino acids: CSVVTGGVYEQYF. The CDR3 nucleotides read TGCAGCGTTGTAACAGGGGGCGTCTACGAGCAGTACTTC.

Written as DNA, the CDR3 is TGTGCCAGCTCACCGGGACTAGCGGGAGGGCGAGGAGATACGCAGTATTTT. It encodes CASSPGLAGGRGDTQYF. The genes are TRBV18 and TRBJ2-3; 16 bases agree with TRBD2. Germline CDR1 and CDR2: KGHSH and LQKENI. V dropped 3 bases and J dropped 5; count of bases not matched to a gene: 5. CDR3 length equals 17 residues.

The V and J genes are TRBV11-3 and TRBJ2-3; tentative D call: TRBD1 (6 bases). This CDR3 has 16 residues. Trimming took 1 base from V and 0 from J, leaving 11 bases between them. Germline V gives CDR1 SGHNT, CDR2 YENEEA. The CDR3 nucleotides are TGTGCCAGCAGCTTAGGGCACAGGGAGAGCACAGATACGCAGTATTTT. Translated: CASSLGHRESTDTQYF.

The V gene is TRBV6-5, the J gene TRBJ1-3; D not certain. V was trimmed by 0 bases and J by 7 bases, leaving 13 bases between them. This CDR3 comprises 15 residues. Germline V lookup: CDR1 MNHEY, CDR2 SVGAGI. CDR3 bases: TGTGCCAGCAGTTACTCTGACTCAAGTGGGAACACCATATATTTT. Translating it yields CASSYSDSSGNTIYF.

The genes are TRBV7-2 and TRBJ2-7; D not certain. The V gene lost 1 base and the J gene lost 2 bases, with 18 bases spanning the gap. The length of the CDR3 is 17 residues. CDR1 is SGHTA and CDR2 is FQGNSA in the germline V gene. In DNA form, the CDR3 reads TGTGCCAGCAGCTTAGTCGTCGGTCCCCTAGACCCCTACGAGCAGTACTTC. Its protein is CASSLVVGPLDPYEQYF.

The V gene is TRBV28, the J gene TRBJ1-1; perhaps TRBD1 as D (5 bases). CDR3 length: 15 amino acids. V lost 3 bases, J lost 4 bases, and 15 bases lay in between. Germline V CDR1 and CDR2: MDHEN, SYDVKM. The CDR3: CASSLGSGYRTEAFF. CDR3 DNA: TGTGCCAGCAGTTTGGGGTCAGGGTACCGCACTGAAGCTTTCTTT. Based on the CDR3 plus reference TRBV28 and TRBJ1-1, the full variable domain is DVKVTQSSRYLVKRTGEKVFLECVQDMDHENMFWYRQDPGLGLRLIYFSYDVKMKEKGDIPEGYSVSREKKERFSLILESASTNQTSMYLCASSLGSGYRTEAFFGQGTRLTVV.

The chain recombines TRBV19 with TRBJ2-1, with TRBD2 matching 10 bases. The CDR3 is 17 residues long. The V and J ends lost 1 base and 8 bases, in that order; junction bases with no gene match: 11. Germline assignment: CDR1 LNHDA and CDR2 SQIVND (reference sequence). CDR3 amino acids: CASSIGGGLAGGYEQFF. CDR3 DNA sequence: TGTGCCAGTAGTATAGGGGGTGGCTTAGCGGGAGGCTATGAGCAGTTCTTC.

A single count supports this clone. The chain employs TRBV18 and TRBJ2-4; 8 positions match TRBD2. The J segment lost 2 bases and the V segment lost 0 bases, leaving 12 bases of the junction unmatched. Germline CDR1 KGHSH, CDR2 LQKENI. This CDR3 has 19 amino acids. For the CDR3, the DNA is TGTGCCAGCTCACCACCTCAGTATTCCGGGGGGGGACCCAAAAACATTCAGTACTTC. Translated: CASSPPQYSGGGPKNIQYF.

The chain links TRBV3-1 (or the pseudogene TRBV3-2) to TRBJ1-2, with D possibly TRBD1 on 6 matching bases. Germline V gene lookup returns CDR1 LGHDT and CDR2 YNNKEL (reference sequence). The CDR3 totals 13 residues. The germline V and J ends were trimmed by 4 bases and 3 bases, with 9 bases remaining between them. CDR3 protein: CASSPTGYYGYTF. CDR3 DNA: TGTGCCAGCAGCCCTACAGGGTACTATGGCTACACCTTC.

The chain links TRBV5-1 to TRBJ1-2; D not resolved. Germline CDR1 reads SGHRS; CDR2 reads YFSETQ. Trimming pared 0 bases from V and 8 bases from J, leaving 11 bases between. The CDR3 has 13 amino acids. The CDR3 DNA follows: TGCGCCAGCAGCTTGGGGTCGGGTGAAGGCTACACCTTC. The encoded protein is CASSLGSGEGYTF.

This clone was seen a handful of times. This sequence joins TRBV5-5 and TRBJ1-5, with D unresolved. This CDR3 spans 14 amino acids. CDR1 is SGHKS, CDR2 YYEKEE, per germline (reference sequence). V was pared by 2 bases and J by 4 bases, with 10 bases between. The CDR3 coding sequence is TGTGCCAGCAGCTTACTGGCAGCGAATCAGCCCCAGCATTTT. The encoded protein is CASSLLAANQPQHF.

V and J are TRBV27 and TRBJ1-1; TRBD1 aligns across 9 bases. The ends lost 8 bases at V and 5 bases at J; junction bases unmatched: 6. From germline, CDR1 is MNHEY and CDR2 SMNVEV (reference sequence). The CDR3 is 13 residues long. The CDR3 loop reads CASGYRGLTEAFF. The DNA for the CDR3 is TGTGCCAGCGGGTACAGGGGGCTGACTGAAGCTTTCTTT.

V usage is TRBV11-1 and J usage is TRBJ2-6; D might be TRBD1 (6 bases). Germline assignment: CDR1 SGHAT and CDR2 FQDESV (reference sequence). V was shortened by 5 bases and J by 4 bases, with 12 bases between the two germline ends. The CDR3 runs 15 residues. The CDR3 region has the DNA TGTGCCAGCAGCCACCAGGGGTGGGGGGCCAACGTCCTGACTTTC. Protein product: CASSHQGWGANVLTF.

The V gene is TRBV5-1, the J gene TRBJ2-5; 9 bases are shared with TRBD1. V was clipped by 4 bases and J by 0 bases; unmatched bases: 1. The CDR3 is made up of 14 amino acids. Germline CDR1 and CDR2: SGHRS and YFSETQ. The CDR3 loop reads CASSRTGDQETQYF. CDR3 nucleotide sequence: TGCGCCAGCAGCAGGACAGGGGACCAAGAGACCCAGTACTTC.

The CDR3 nucleotides read TGTGCCAGCAGCCAAGATCTGATGGAGACAGGGGGAACTGAAGCTTTCTTT. It codes for CASSQDLMETGGTEAFF. The chain is built from TRBV14 and TRBJ1-1, with 9 bases that match TRBD1. V lost 0 bases and J lost 5; bases outside the gene matches: 10. This CDR3 has 17 residues. The germline CDR1 and CDR2 sequences are SGHDN and FVKESK.

The chain employs TRBV6-5 and TRBJ2-5; D unresolved. The V end lost 5 bases, the J end lost 0 bases, and 7 bases lay between the germline ends. This CDR3 region has 13 residues. Germline loops: CDR1 MNHEY, CDR2 SVGAGI. Written as DNA, the CDR3 is TGTGCCAGCAGTCAGGATTACCAAGAGACCCAGTACTTC. Translation: CASSQDYQETQYF.

The gene calls are TRBV10-3 and TRBJ1-5, with 9 positions matching TRBD1. Germline lookup yields CDR1 ENHRY and CDR2 SYGVKD. This CDR3 is 16 amino acids long. The V gene end was trimmed by 6 bases and the J gene end by 2 bases; junction bases not matched to a gene: 8. The CDR3 protein is CAISRTGDEGNQPQHF. The CDR3 bases are TGTGCCATCAGCAGGACAGGGGACGAAGGCAATCAGCCCCAGCATTTT.

The chain couples TRBV28 to TRBJ1-5; D might be TRBD1 (6 bases). Trimming pared 3 bases from V and 7 bases from J, leaving 16 bases between. Germline loops: CDR1 MDHEN, CDR2 SYDVKM. The CDR3 consists of 15 residues. The CDR3 sequence: CASSFRGAAGQPQHF. The CDR3 nucleotides are TGTGCCAGCAGTTTCCGGGGGGCTGCAGGACAGCCCCAGCATTTT.

This chain uses TRBV30 with TRBJ2-2; 7 nucleotides match TRBD1. V dropped 1 base and J dropped 3; count of bases not matched to a gene: 2. Looked up from germline, CDR1 is GTSNPN and CDR2 is SVGIG (reference sequence). The CDR3 covers 14 residues. The CDR3 DNA reads as TGTGCCTGGAGTGGGGGACAGCACACCGGGGAGCTGTTTTTT. Protein sequence: CAWSGGQHTGELFF.

V usage is TRBV19 and J usage is TRBJ2-7, with a possible D match to TRBD2 (5 bases). Trimming pared 6 bases from V and 6 bases from J, leaving 15 bases between. Per the germline V gene, CDR1 is LNHDA and CDR2 is SQIVND (reference sequence). CDR3 length: 13 residues. CDR3 bases: TGTGCCAGTAGCTACACCGCGACTACCGAGCAGTACTTC. Translated: CASSYTATTEQYF.

The V and J genes are TRBV7-9 and TRBJ1-1, with unresolved D. Germline V lookup: CDR1 SEHNR, CDR2 FQNEAQ (reference sequence). The CDR3 runs 16 residues. V was shortened by 5 bases and J by 3 bases, with 19 bases between the two germline ends. Here the CDR3 reads CASSRTTMARYTEAFF. DNA of the CDR3: TGTGCCAGCAGCCGAACGACTATGGCGAGATACACTGAAGCTTTCTTT.

The chain combines TRBV7-9 with TRBJ2-4, with D perhaps matching TRBD2 (5 bases). The length of the CDR3 is 13 residues. CDR1 SEHNR and CDR2 FQNEAQ come from the germline V gene (reference sequence). V was shortened by 2 bases and J by 6 bases, with 8 bases between the two germline ends. The CDR3 spells CASSLSRGNIQYF. As DNA, the CDR3 is TGTGCCAGCAGCTTATCCCGGGGAAACATTCAGTACTTC.

The chain joins TRBV3-1 (or the pseudogene TRBV3-2) to TRBJ1-4; no definite D call. From germline, CDR1 is LGHDT and CDR2 YNNKEL (reference sequence). The germline V and J ends were trimmed by 0 bases and 3 bases, with 8 bases remaining between them. The CDR3 sequence is 15 residues long. The CDR3 DNA reads TGTGCCAGCAGCCAAGAGAGCCTGCCTAATGAAAAACTGTTTTTT. It yields the protein CASSQESLPNEKLFF.

The chain has TRBV23-1 and TRBJ1-4; D gene ambiguous. TRBV23-1 is annotated as an ORF whose role is uncertain. Between the trimmed V and J ends, which lost 3 bases and 3 bases, there was a span of 8 bases. The CDR3 runs 14 residues. The chain's CDR3 is CASSQRSPNEKLFF. The CDR3 DNA reads as TGCGCCAGCAGTCAGCGGTCACCTAATGAAAAACTGTTTTTT.

The chain carries TRBV30 and TRBJ2-6; tentatively, D is TRBD1 (5 bases). This CDR3 comprises 16 residues. Germline V CDR1 and CDR2: GTSNPN, SVGIG (reference sequence). Trimming pared 0 bases from V and 4 bases from J, leaving 13 bases between. The CDR3 DNA reads TGTGCCTGGAGTGTACGAAGGGGCTCCGGGGCCAACGTCCTGACTTTC. Its protein product is CAWSVRRGSGANVLTF.